This TCR beta chain appears in the sequencing data of a study of T cells after yellow fever vaccination. Overall study: Researchers used SMART-Seq v4 Ultra Low Input to prepare fractions that had low cell numbers. Study findings and constraints: On re-exposure, the response was weaker but peaked faster, at day 5 versus 15.

With 5 bases clipped from V and 3 bases from J, the junction kept 6 bases outside the gene matches. The CDR3 loop spans 16 amino acids. The germline gives CDR1 MNHEY, CDR2 SVGEGT. This clonotype was detected a few times. A single record per CDR3 protein comes from TCRdb applying MiXCR to the 5' RACE reads. The sample records over 85,000 distinct CDR3 sequences, under 9% being singletons. The TCR was taken from a man between 18 and 35 years old who received the YFV17D yellow fever vaccine. This sample comprised CD8+ T cells not binding an NS4B(214-222) dextramer, sorted from PBMCs, obtained approximately 16 days after the first yellow fever vaccination. The chain couples TRBV6-2 or TRBV6-3 to TRBJ1-6; TRBD1 matches at 8 bases. CDR3 amino acids: CASSHQQGDYNSPLHF. DNA of the CDR3: TGTGCCAGCAGTCATCAACAGGGGGACTATAATTCACCCCTCCACTTT.